This entry is about one T cell receptor (beta chain). Germline CDR1 and CDR2: SGHRS and YFSETQ. This CDR3 is 15 amino acids long. Trimming removed 5 bases from V and 0 bases from J, with 14 bases in between. The sample comes from a study of blood T cell repertoires in COVID-19. Overall study: Spain, Italy and the United States supplied samples that represented acute and convalescent COVID-19. Nucleic acid was either cDNA or gDNA, and it came from T cells, B-cell-depleted T cells, or PBMCs.

Authors' analysis steps: For nucleated cells, counts were estimated from reference gene primer amplification. Profiled with immunoSEQ multiplex PCR; TCRdb holds only in-frame clones, not every one. That table supplies the V and J calls and clone size; D and trimming were determined from the DNA. Of hundreds of thousands of clones in the sample, 70% to 90% are singletons; the top ten hold around 2.9%. The sequence was obtained from a human donor in a cohort sampled during active COVID-19. Sequenced sample: peripheral blood. The V call is TRBV5-1, the J call TRBJ1-1; D may be TRBD1 (6 bases). CDR3 sequence reads: CASSLTGSLNTEAFF. The CDR3 coding sequence is TGCGCCAGCAGTTTGACAGGTTCACTGAACACTGAAGCTTTCTTT.